These T cell receptor beta chains were read from a single sample in a study of glioma-infiltrating T cells after dendritic cell vaccination. Profiling relied on immunoSEQ multiplex PCR, and the TCRdb table lists in-frame clones only, not all of them. Seen here are 65,000 or so clones, around 86% observed once, and the top ten hold roughly 10%. The input for sequencing was blood, taken after dendritic cell vaccination. The receptors derive from a human donor with glioblastoma. Both conserved end residues are part of each CDR3. A row's size may be missing; if present it is once, few, many or a size class.

V	size	J	CDR3
TRBV7-2	NA	TRBJ1-5	CASSSPGGAMSNQPQHF
TRBV19	few	TRBJ2-7	CASMGQGANEQYF
TRBV7-2	NA	TRBJ2-1	CATRLGPQGRGLNEQFF
TRBV15	NA	TRBJ2-6	CATSREFRATGANVLTF
TRBV19	NA	TRBJ1-1	CASSRGVENTEAFF
TRBV14	NA	TRBJ1-2	CASSPSSGFVGYTF
TRBV19	NA	TRBJ1-2	CASSPLGVNYGYTF
TRBV5-1	NA	TRBJ1-2	CASSLEQGAWGYTF
TRBV29-1	once	TRBJ1-1	CSVRTGKNTEAFF
TRBV7-6	NA	TRBJ2-5	CASSLIAQKETQYF
TRBV30	NA	TRBJ2-1	CAWSVGGSYNEQFF
TRBV30	NA	TRBJ1-2	CAWEGRRTASYGYTF
TRBV19	once	TRBJ2-3	CASSIGLAGTDTQYF
TRBV23-1	NA	TRBJ2-7	CASGGDRGDEQYF
TRBV19	NA	TRBJ2-7	CASRPAVGAVSGEQYF
TRBV19	once	TRBJ1-5	CASSPHGFAQPQHF
TRBV10-3	NA	TRBJ1-3	CAISESGRGNTIYF
TRBV6-1	NA	TRBJ1-1	CASSEGQGYTEAFF
TRBV6-5	once	TRBJ2-7	CASSMRTIGNEQYF
TRBV30	NA	TRBJ1-2	CAWSDREVYGYTF
TRBV5-1	few	TRBJ1-1	CASSRAQGNTEAFF
TRBV5-1	NA	TRBJ1-2	CASSLWDTSQANYGYTF
TRBV19	NA	TRBJ1-2	CASSPTRTGYGYTF
TRBV19	NA	TRBJ1-5	CASNRGGAGQPQHF
TRBV9	NA	TRBJ1-3	CASSPLALSSGNTIYF